This is a list of T cell receptor beta chains from one sample in a study of identical twins. From the 5' RACE reads, TCRdb called clonotypes with MiXCR, one entry per CDR3 protein. The repertoire holds about 890,000 distinct CDR3 sequences, with roughly an eighth as singletons. This sample was also put to use in a study of yellow fever vaccine responses in identical twins.

The specimen sequenced was PBMCs. The receptor set was obtained from a woman between 18 and 29 years old in good health. The CDR3 runs from the conserved cysteine through the conserved F or W. A D gene is named only where the DNA matches it firmly. The size of a clone is reported for some rows only, either as once, few or many, or as a class for expanded clones.

J,V,D,size,CDR3,DNA
TRBJ1-6,TRBV20-1,TRBD1,.,CSARTGTAEPYSPLHF,TGCAGTGCTAGAACAGGGACAGCCGAACCCTACTCACCCCTCCACTTT
TRBJ2-5,TRBV27,.,few,CASRRSPSANQETQYF,TGTGCCAGCAGACGATCGCCTAGCGCGAACCAAGAGACCCAGTACTTC
TRBJ1-6,TRBV3-1,.,many,CASSHVSSYNSPLHF,TGTGCCAGCAGCCACGTAAGCTCCTATAATTCACCCCTCCACTTT
TRBJ2-3,TRBV10-3,TRBD2,many,CAITPRLAGPTDTQYF,TGTGCCATCACCCCGCGACTAGCGGGACCCACAGATACGCAGTATTTT
TRBJ2-7,TRBV29-1,TRBD2,few,CSVELGTSGRYF,TGCAGCGTTGAACTAGGGACTAGCGGGCGGTACTTC
TRBJ2-3,TRBV7-9,.,.,CASSSPGEGDTQYF,TGTGCCAGCAGCTCTCCGGGAGAGGGTGATACGCAGTATTTT
TRBJ2-7,TRBV10-3,.,few,CAISRTEGSSEQYF,TGTGCCATCAGCAGGACAGAAGGCTCATCCGAGCAGTACTTC
TRBJ2-5,TRBV11-3,.,.,CASSLIQSETQYF,TGTGCCAGCAGCTTAATACAGTCTGAGACCCAGTACTTC
TRBJ1-6,TRBV13,.,.,CASSLGDERGNSPLHF,TGTGCCAGCAGCTTAGGGGACGAGAGAGGAAATTCACCCCTCCACTTT
TRBJ1-4,TRBV2,.,few,CASSEDSVGEKLFF,TGTGCCAGCAGTGAAGACTCGGTGGGGGAAAAACTGTTTTTT
TRBJ1-1,TRBV3-1,.,many,CASSQGGNMNTEAFF,TGTGCCAGCAGCCAAGGAGGGAATATGAACACTGAAGCTTTCTTT
TRBJ2-1,TRBV18,TRBD2,.,CASSPAGLGAYNEQFF,TGTGCCAGCTCGCCGGCGGGACTAGGAGCCTACAATGAGCAGTTCTTC
TRBJ1-1,TRBV4-1,.,many,CASSAKDLNTEAFF,TGCGCCAGCAGTGCGAAGGACTTGAACACTGAAGCTTTCTTT
TRBJ2-1,TRBV20-1,TRBD2,.,CSAGGSGDYFDNEQFF,TGCAGTGCCGGTGGTAGCGGGGACTACTTCGACAATGAGCAGTTCTTC
TRBJ2-3,TRBV10-3,.,many,CAISESMNTQYF,TGTGCCATCAGTGAGTCGATGAATACGCAGTATTTT
TRBJ2-1,TRBV6-1,.,many,CASSSGSSPRQFF,TGTGCCAGCAGCTCCGGGAGCTCACCAAGGCAGTTCTTC
TRBJ2-2,TRBV20-1,TRBD1,.,CSASGQLGSGELFF,TGCAGTGCGTCGGGACAGCTCGGGTCCGGGGAGCTGTTTTTT
TRBJ2-3,TRBV11-2,.,.,CASSLGSRGEVLDTQYF,TGTGCCAGCAGCTTAGGGAGTAGGGGCGAAGTTCTAGATACGCAGTATTTT
TRBJ2-1,TRBV20-1,.,few,CSAINRELYNEQFF,TGCAGTGCGATTAACCGGGAGCTCTACAATGAGCAGTTCTTC
TRBJ2-1,TRBV25-1,.,.,CASSDPFSYNEQFF,TGTGCCAGCAGTGATCCGTTCTCCTACAATGAGCAGTTCTTC
TRBJ2-3,TRBV12-3/TRBV12-4,.,many,CASRGLNGDTQYF,TGTGCCAGCAGAGGACTGAACGGAGATACGCAGTATTTT
TRBJ2-5,TRBV18,.,few,CASSPQQRVETQYF,TGTGCCAGCTCACCACAACAACGGGTAGAGACCCAGTACTTC
TRBJ1-2,TRBV27,TRBD1,many,CASSLTGDGYTF,TGTGCCAGCAGTTTGACAGGGGATGGCTACACCTTC
TRBJ2-4,TRBV3-1,TRBD1,.,CASSQRATGGSKNIQYF,TGTGCCAGCAGCCAAAGGGCGACAGGGGGATCCAAAAACATTCAGTACTTC
TRBJ1-4,TRBV20-1,.,few,CSARFPRRQTLDEKLFF,TGCAGTGCCCGGTTTCCTCGGCGACAGACGTTAGATGAAAAACTGTTTTTT
TRBJ1-2,TRBV5-4,.,few,CASSLDLTRGRRGYTF,TGTGCCAGCAGCTTGGATCTAACCAGGGGCAGGCGTGGCTACACCTTC
TRBJ2-1,TRBV20-1,TRBD2,.,CSARPGLAGTHEQFF,TGCAGTGCTAGACCCGGACTAGCGGGAACACATGAGCAGTTCTTC
TRBJ1-4,TRBV12-3/TRBV12-4,TRBD1,many,CASGPGGAQVKLFF,TGTGCCAGCGGCCCAGGGGGTGCTCAGGTGAAGCTGTTTTTT
TRBJ2-3,TRBV6-1,TRBD2,.,CANSPSGGPDTQYF,TGTGCCAACTCGCCTAGCGGGGGACCAGATACGCAGTATTTT
TRBJ2-1,TRBV7-8,.,few,CASSLGVDGNEQFF,TGTGCCAGCAGCTTAGGGGTAGATGGCAATGAGCAGTTCTTC
TRBJ2-1,TRBV18,TRBD2,.,CASSPPSSGIGGEQFF,TGTGCCAGCTCACCACCGTCTAGCGGGATCGGCGGTGAGCAGTTCTTC
TRBJ2-1,TRBV12-3/TRBV12-4,.,many,CASSLRIVGGSNEQFF,TGTGCCAGCAGTTTAAGAATCGTGGGGGGCTCTAATGAGCAGTTCTTC
TRBJ2-1,TRBV19,.,.,CASSYSEGVFLFF,TGTGCCAGTAGCTATTCGGAAGGGGTGTTTTTGTTCTTC
TRBJ1-2,TRBV10-3,.,.,CAISERDTDRDGYTF,TGTGCCATCAGTGAAAGGGACACCGATCGAGATGGCTACACCTTC
TRBJ2-7,TRBV4-1,.,few,CASSKAPGSSYEQYF,TGCGCCAGCAGCAAAGCCCCCGGGAGCTCCTACGAGCAGTACTTC
TRBJ2-3,TRBV20-1,TRBD2,few,CSAELAGGGDTQYF,TGCAGTGCAGAACTAGCGGGTGGTGGAGATACGCAGTATTTT
TRBJ1-1,TRBV4-1,TRBD1,.,CASSQDPGQLNTEAFF,TGCGCCAGCAGCCAAGATCCGGGACAGTTGAACACTGAAGCTTTCTTT
TRBJ1-2,TRBV12-3/TRBV12-4,.,many,CASSPSLTGYTF,TGTGCCAGCAGTCCCTCCTTGACAGGTTACACCTTC
TRBJ1-1,TRBV2,.,.,CASSERLTEAFF,TGTGCCAGCAGTGAGAGGCTGACTGAAGCTTTCTTT
TRBJ2-3,TRBV11-2,TRBD2,few,CASSLSTGTSGRTQYF,TGTGCCAGCAGCTTATCGACCGGGACTAGCGGACGGACGCAGTATTTT
TRBJ1-2,TRBV19,.,.,CASSAALGYTF,TGTGCCAGTAGTGCGGCTCTTGGCTACACCTTC
TRBJ2-1,TRBV11-2,TRBD2,few,CASSLVSWREGRDEQFF,TGTGCCAGCAGCTTAGTGTCTTGGCGGGAGGGCCGCGATGAGCAGTTCTTC
TRBJ2-3,TRBV28,TRBD2,.,CASSLAGGPRTDTQYF,TGTGCCAGCAGTTTAGCGGGGGGGCCCAGGACAGATACGCAGTATTTT
TRBJ1-2,TRBV7-9,.,many,CASSLEGRQRDNYGYTF,TGTGCCAGCAGCTTAGAGGGAAGACAGCGCGATAACTATGGCTACACCTTC
TRBJ2-1,TRBV4-1,TRBD2,.,CASSQDPSGGPTYNEQFF,TGCGCCAGCAGCCAAGATCCCAGCGGGGGACCTACCTACAATGAGCAGTTCTTC
TRBJ2-1,TRBV12-3/TRBV12-4,.,few,CASVQSNYNEQFF,TGTGCCAGCGTTCAGTCAAACTACAATGAGCAGTTCTTC